The next 2 T cell receptor beta chains were all read from a single sample in a study of blood T cell repertoires in COVID-19. Here immunoSEQ multiplex PCR was the method, and the copy in TCRdb shows in-frame clones only, minus some. The repertoire holds around 94,000 clones, with approximately 80% as singletons. The specimen was peripheral blood. The receptors come from a man aged 60 to 75 with active or convalescent COVID-19.

This chain joins TRBV14 and TRBJ2-7; D is uncertain. CDR1 SGHDN and CDR2 FVKESK come from the germline V gene. The CDR3 length is 14 residues. Trimming stripped 0 bases from V and 3 bases from J, with 9 bases between. CDR3 sequence (DNA): TGTGCCAGCAGCCAAGATAGCATTAACTACGAGCAGTACGTC. Translation gives CASSQDSINYEQYV.

This clone occurred a few times. The genes are TRBV4-1 and TRBJ1-3; tentative D call: TRBD1 (5 bases). V shed 4 bases and J shed 2 bases, with 9 bases lying between them. The CDR3 is 14 residues long. The V gene's germline CDR1 is MGHRA and CDR2 YSYEKL. This chain's CDR3 is CASSPWGAGNTIYF. CDR3 bases: TGCGCCAGCAGCCCTTGGGGGGCTGGAAACACCATATATTTT.